This T cell receptor (beta chain) derives from a study of radiotherapy plus CTLA-4 blockade in lung cancer. On the study more broadly: Across the patients, objective responses occurred in about 19%, and disease control in approximately 30%.

The V gene's germline CDR1 is MDHEN and CDR2 SYDVKM. The CDR3 is made up of 15 amino acids. Trimming removed 6 bases from V and 3 bases from J, with 17 bases in between. Measured with immunoSEQ multiplex PCR; TCRdb has only the in-frame clones, and not every one. The sample includes roughly 97,000 clones, roughly 74% of them seen just once. This chain links TRBV28 with TRBJ1-2; D call uncertain. The sequence derives from a human donor with non-small cell lung cancer who had a partial response to radiotherapy plus ipilimumab. Some clones in this sample may be carry-over from other donors' samples. Source: peripheral blood, taken from a patient treated with radiotherapy plus ipilimumab. The chain's CDR3 is CASSKPRSLHYGYTF. DNA of the CDR3: TGTGCCAGCAGCAAGCCCCGAAGTCTACACTATGGCTACACCTTC.